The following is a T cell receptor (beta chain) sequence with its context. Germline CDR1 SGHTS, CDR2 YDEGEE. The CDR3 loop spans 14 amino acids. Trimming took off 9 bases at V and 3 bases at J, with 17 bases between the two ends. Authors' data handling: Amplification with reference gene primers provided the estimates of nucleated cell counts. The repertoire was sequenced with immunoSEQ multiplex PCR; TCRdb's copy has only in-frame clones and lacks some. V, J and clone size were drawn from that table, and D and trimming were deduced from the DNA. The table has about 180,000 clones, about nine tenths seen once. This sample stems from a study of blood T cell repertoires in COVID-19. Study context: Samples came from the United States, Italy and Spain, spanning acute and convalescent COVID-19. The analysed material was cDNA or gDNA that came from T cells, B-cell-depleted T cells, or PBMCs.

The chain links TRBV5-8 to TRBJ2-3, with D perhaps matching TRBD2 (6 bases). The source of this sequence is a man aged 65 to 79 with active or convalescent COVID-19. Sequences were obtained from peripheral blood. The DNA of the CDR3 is TGTGCCAACCCCTCTGGCGCGGGGACAGATACGCAGTATTTT. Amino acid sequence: CANPSGAGTDTQYF.